This entry concerns a single T cell receptor beta chain. What it recognizes is unknown. The sample comes from a study of beta chain features in type 1 diabetes. cDNA synthesis used the whole RNA isolate, giving expressed TCRB sequences. Each sample of naive, central memory or regulatory T cells had, on average, approximately 4 million reads. Data came from immunoSEQ multiplex PCR; TCRdb stores just in-frame clones and leaves some out. Counted here are under 250,000 clones, 13% to 15% occurring once; the ten biggest clones make up about 0.026%. Every participating donor gave one draw, a heparinised blood sample averaging approximately 110 mL. The study, taken as a whole, reports: Healthy donors had naive, central memory and Treg TCRB repertoires that appeared less similar than those seen among patients.

The V gene's germline CDR1 is MNHEY and CDR2 SMNVEV (reference sequence). The CDR3 contains 15 residues. V dropped 5 bases and J dropped 3; count of bases not matched to a gene: 7. The chain links TRBV27 to TRBJ2-1; 7 bases are a match to TRBD2. Sequencing input: naive CD4+ T cells from blood. This clonotype was sampled from a woman aged 40 to 50 in good health. CDR3 loop: CASSPSLADYNEQFF. The CDR3 DNA reads TGTGCCAGCAGTCCCAGCCTAGCGGACTACAATGAGCAGTTCTTC.